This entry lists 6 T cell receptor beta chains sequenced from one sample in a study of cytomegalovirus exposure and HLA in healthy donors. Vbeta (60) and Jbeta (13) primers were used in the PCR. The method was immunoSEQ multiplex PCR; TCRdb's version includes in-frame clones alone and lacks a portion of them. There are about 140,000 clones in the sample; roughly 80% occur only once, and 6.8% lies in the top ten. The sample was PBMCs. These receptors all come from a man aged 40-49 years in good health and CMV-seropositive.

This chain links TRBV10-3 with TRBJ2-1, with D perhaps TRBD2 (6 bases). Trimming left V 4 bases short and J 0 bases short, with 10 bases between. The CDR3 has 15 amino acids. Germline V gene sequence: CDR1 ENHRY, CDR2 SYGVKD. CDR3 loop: CAISVERVSYNEQFF. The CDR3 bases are TGTGCCATCAGTGTAGAGCGGGTCTCCTACAATGAGCAGTTCTTC.

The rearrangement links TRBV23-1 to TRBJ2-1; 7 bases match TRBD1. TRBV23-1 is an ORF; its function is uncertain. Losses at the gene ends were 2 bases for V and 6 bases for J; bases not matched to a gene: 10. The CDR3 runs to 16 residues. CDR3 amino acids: CASSQRKQGEPNEQFF. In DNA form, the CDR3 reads TGCGCCAGCAGTCAAAGGAAGCAGGGGGAACCCAATGAGCAGTTCTTC.

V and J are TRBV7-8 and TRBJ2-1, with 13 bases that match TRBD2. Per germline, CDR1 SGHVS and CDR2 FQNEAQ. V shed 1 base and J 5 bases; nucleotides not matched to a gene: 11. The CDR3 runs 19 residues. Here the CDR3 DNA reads TGTGCCAGCAGCTTAGAGAGTACGGTGGGGACTAGCGGGAACAATGAGCAGTTCTTC. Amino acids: CASSLESTVGTSGNNEQFF.

The CDR3 DNA reads as TGTGCCAGCATCCTCTTGGGGACAGGGAATGGCTACACCTTC. This sequence encodes CASILLGTGNGYTF. The gene calls are TRBV5-8 and TRBJ1-2, with 9 bases matching TRBD1. From germline, CDR1 is SGHTS and CDR2 YDEGEE. This CDR3 is 14 amino acids long. V lost 6 bases to trimming and J lost 6 bases; unmatched junction nucleotides: 9. Supplemented by reference TRBV5-8 and TRBJ1-2, the full variable domain reads EAGVTQSPTHLIKTRGQQATLRCSPISGHTSVYWYQQALGLGLQFLLWYDEGEERNRGNFPPRFSGRQFPNYSSELNVNALELEDSALYLCASILLGTGNGYTFGSGTRLTVV.

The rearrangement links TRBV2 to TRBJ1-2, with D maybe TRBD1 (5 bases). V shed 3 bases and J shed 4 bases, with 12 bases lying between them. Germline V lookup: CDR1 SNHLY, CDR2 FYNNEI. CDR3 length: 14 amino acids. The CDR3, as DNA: TGTGCCAGCAGTGACGACAGAATAAGCTATGGCTACACCTTC. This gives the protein CASSDDRISYGYTF. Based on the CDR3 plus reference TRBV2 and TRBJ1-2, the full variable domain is EPEVTQTPSHQVTQMGQEVILRCVPISNHLYFYWYRQILGQKVEFLVSFYNNEISEKSEIFDDQFSVERPDGSNFTLKIRSTKLEDSAMYFCASSDDRISYGYTFGSGTRLTVV.

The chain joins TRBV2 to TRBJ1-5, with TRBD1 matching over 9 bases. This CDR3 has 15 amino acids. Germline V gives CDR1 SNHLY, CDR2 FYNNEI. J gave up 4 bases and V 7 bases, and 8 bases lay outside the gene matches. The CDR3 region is CASTPGDRANQPQHF. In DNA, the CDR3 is TGTGCCAGCACCCCTGGGGACAGGGCAAATCAGCCCCAGCATTTT.